The 18 T cell receptor beta chains below were found in one sample sequenced in a study of early T cells in non-severe SARS-CoV-2 infection. Each CDR3 protein is one row after TCRdb ran MiXCR on the 5' RACE reads. Of some 54,000 distinct CDR3 sequences listed, approximately 11% were seen once; the top ten hold over 10%. The sequencing input was whole blood. The receptors were sampled from an adult who was a healthcare worker with PCR-confirmed SARS-CoV-2 infection or an uninfected control (not recorded which).

This clonotype occurred a few times. This rearrangement joins TRBV18 to TRBJ1-2; 7 bases fit TRBD1. Germline loops: CDR1 KGHSH, CDR2 LQKENI. The length of the CDR3 is 14 residues. V lost 3 bases, J lost 3 bases, and 4 bases stayed unmatched. CDR3 in DNA: TGTGCCAGCTCACCTTTTGGGACAGACTATGGCTACACCTTC. Protein product: CASSPFGTDYGYTF.

This clonotype was counted at least ten times. This chain connects TRBV19 to TRBJ1-2, with D hard to call. V lost 2 bases to trimming and J lost 4 bases, with 5 bases between them. This CDR3 comprises 12 residues. The germline CDR1 and CDR2 sequences are LNHDA and SQIVND (reference sequence). The CDR3 is CASSISLYGYTF. DNA for the CDR3: TGTGCCAGTAGTATATCACTCTATGGCTACACCTTC.

The sample holds many counts of this clonotype. The chain employs TRBV4-3 and TRBJ1-2; TRBD1 aligns across 8 bases. The J segment lost 4 bases and the V segment lost 3 bases, leaving 7 bases of the junction unmatched. Germline V gene data show CDR1 as LGHNA and CDR2 as YSLEER. The CDR3 totals 15 residues. CDR3 coding DNA: TGCGCCAGCAGCCAGGACAGGGTTCCCCTCTATGGCTACACCTTC. Protein: CASSQDRVPLYGYTF.

The gene calls are TRBV13 and TRBJ1-6; tentative D call: TRBD1 (5 bases). Germline assignment: CDR1 PRHDT and CDR2 FYEKMQ (reference sequence). V dropped 1 base and J dropped 6 bases, with 7 bases sitting between them. CDR3 length equals 14 residues. The CDR3 DNA follows: TGTGCCAGCAGCTTAGCAGGGAGTAATTCACCCCTCCACTTT. It yields the protein CASSLAGSNSPLHF. Together with reference TRBV13 and TRBJ1-6, the CDR3 gives the full variable domain: AAGVIQSPRHLIKEKRETATLKCYPIPRHDTVYWYQQGPGQDPQFLISFYEKMQSDKGSIPDRFSAQQFSDYHSELNMSSLELGDSALYFCASSLAGSNSPLHFGNGTRLTVT.

Ten or more counts support this clonotype. The chain uses TRBV20-1 and TRBJ2-7; weak D call: TRBD1 (6 bases). The V end lost 6 bases, the J end lost 3 bases, and 15 bases lay between the germline ends. Germline lookup yields CDR1 DFQATT and CDR2 SNEGSKA (reference sequence). The CDR3 covers 13 residues. The CDR3 DNA sequence: TGCAGTGCAGAGGGGGTCAGCCTCTACGAGCAGTACTTC. This translates into CSAEGVSLYEQYF.

This clonotype was observed a handful of times. The chain combines TRBV11-2 with TRBJ1-6; no firm D call. This CDR3 is 17 amino acids long. Trimming cost V 1 base and J 6 bases, with 16 bases left between them. CDR1 is SGHAT and CDR2 is FQNNGV in the germline V gene. DNA for the CDR3: TGTGCCAGCAGCTTAGTTACCGTAGGGTGGCGTAATTCACCCCTCCACTTT. It codes for CASSLVTVGWRNSPLHF. The full variable domain, its missing parts supplied by reference TRBV11-2 and TRBJ1-6, is EAGVAQSPRYKIIEKRQSVAFWCNPISGHATLYWYQQILGQGPKLLIQFQNNGVVDDSQLPKDRFSAERLKGVDSTLKIQPAKLEDSAVYLCASSLVTVGWRNSPLHFGNGTRLTVT.

The CDR3 here is CASSSVGLSNDNEQFF. Written as DNA, the CDR3 is TGTGCCAGCAGTTCGGTGGGACTGTCAAACGACAATGAGCAGTTCTTC. V usage is TRBV12-3 or TRBV12-4 and J usage is TRBJ2-1; TRBD2 might be the D (6 bases). Trimming pared 4 bases from V and 5 bases from J, leaving 18 bases between. This CDR3 has 16 amino acids.

This clonotype is deemed medium-sized. V usage is TRBV15 and J usage is TRBJ2-1; D perhaps matches TRBD2 (5 bases). There are 14 residues in the CDR3. Germline V gives CDR1 LNHNV, CDR2 YYDKDF (reference sequence). With 5 bases removed from V and 6 bases from J, the gap between germline ends came to 14 bases. CDR3 sequence: CATSRVVGLNEQFF. The CDR3 DNA sequence: TGTGCCACCAGCCGGGTGGTAGGACTCAATGAGCAGTTCTTC.

This clonotype was detected a few times. The rearrangement uses TRBV11-2 and TRBJ1-2; TRBD1 matches 9 bases. The CDR3 length is 15 residues. Trimming removed 6 bases from V and 7 bases from J; junction bases left unmatched: 12. Germline assignment: CDR1 SGHAT and CDR2 FQNNGV. The CDR3 spells CASSSSITGGVGYTF. DNA for the CDR3: TGTGCCAGCAGTTCTTCTATCACAGGGGGCGTTGGCTACACCTTC.

V and J are TRBV29-1 and TRBJ1-1, with 8 bases matching TRBD1. V shed 4 bases and J 8 bases; nucleotides not matched to a gene: 6. Germline values: CDR1 SQVTM, CDR2 ANQGSEA. This CDR3 has 12 amino acids. This CDR3 reads CSVGQGNSEAFF. The CDR3 nucleotides are TGCAGCGTTGGACAGGGGAATTCCGAAGCTTTCTTT.

This clonotype was recorded at least ten times. The gene calls are TRBV9 and TRBJ2-7; 9 bases map to TRBD1. Unmatched junction bases numbered 7, after V lost 4 bases and J lost 5 bases. The CDR3 sequence is 14 residues long. Germline CDR1 reads SGDLS; CDR2 reads YYNGEE. This CDR3 reads CASSTGTGKNEQYF. The DNA for the CDR3 is TGTGCCAGCAGCACGGGGACAGGGAAAAACGAGCAGTACTTC.

This clonotype was seen a handful of times. The rearrangement links TRBV7-9 to TRBJ1-1, with D uncertain. Germline-derived CDR1 and CDR2 are SEHNR and FQNEAQ (reference sequence). Trimming stripped 5 bases from V and 4 bases from J, with 8 bases between. The CDR3 has 12 amino acids. The CDR3 is CASSLFSTEAFF. Here the CDR3 DNA reads TGTGCCAGCAGCCTCTTTAGCACTGAAGCTTTCTTT.

This chain connects TRBV29-1 to TRBJ1-4; D is unresolved. CDR1 SQVTM and CDR2 ANQGSEA come from the germline V gene. The CDR3 extends over 13 amino acids. With 5 bases removed from V and 2 bases from J, the gap between germline ends came to 9 bases. The CDR3 DNA follows: TGCAGCGTTAGTTTTAGTACTAATGAAAAACTGTTTTTT. Protein product: CSVSFSTNEKLFF.

The rearrangement joins TRBV6-2 or TRBV6-3 to TRBJ2-1, with 10 nucleotides matching TRBD2. This CDR3 spans 19 amino acids. Losses at the gene ends were 8 bases for V and 0 bases for J; bases not matched to a gene: 16. Germline V gene data show CDR1 as MNHEY and CDR2 as SVGEGT. The CDR3 nucleotides are TGTGCCAGCCTACCACGTGGGAGAGCGGGGGGGAGCTCCTACAATGAGCAGTTCTTC. Protein: CASLPRGRAGGSSYNEQFF.

This clonotype was detected a few times. The rearrangement links TRBV19 to TRBJ2-5, with TRBD2 matching 14 bases. Trimming removed 1 base from V and 2 bases from J; junction bases left unmatched: 6. There are 18 residues in the CDR3. Looked up from germline, CDR1 is LNHDA and CDR2 is SQIVND (reference sequence). CDR3: CASSIGLAGGPEQETQYF. DNA of the CDR3: TGTGCCAGTAGTATAGGACTAGCGGGGGGGCCGGAACAAGAGACCCAGTACTTC. Filled out from reference TRBV19 and TRBJ2-5, the complete variable domain reads DGGITQSPKYLFRKEGQNVTLSCEQNLNHDAMYWYRQDPGQGLRLIYYSQIVNDFQKGDIAEGYSVSREKKESFPLTVTSAQKNPTAFYLCASSIGLAGGPEQETQYFGPGTRLLVL.

The chain joins TRBV6-1 to TRBJ1-2; D is ambiguous. The CDR3 totals 12 residues. Germline CDR1 is MNHNS and CDR2 is SASEGT. The germline V and J ends were trimmed by 4 bases and 8 bases, with 11 bases remaining between them. CDR3 region: CASSVGGEGYTF. The CDR3, as DNA: TGTGCCAGCAGTGTCGGTGGGGAGGGCTACACCTTC.

The rearrangement joins TRBV6-5 to TRBJ1-2; D possibly corresponds to TRBD1 (5 bases). V was shortened by 6 bases and J by 12 bases, with 14 bases between the two germline ends. The germline V gene encodes CDR1 MNHEY and CDR2 SVGAGI. CDR3 length: 11 residues. The CDR3 region has the DNA TGTGCCAGCAGAACCGGGACGGGTGACACCTTC. This translates into CASRTGTGDTF.

The chain couples TRBV27 to TRBJ1-3; TRBD1 agrees at 9 bases. Trimming cost V 8 bases and J 2 bases; bases outside gene matches: 7. CDR3 length: 15 residues. Germline V gene lookup returns CDR1 MNHEY and CDR2 SMNVEV (reference sequence). The CDR3 loop is CASRAGDRAGNTIYF. In nucleotides, the CDR3 is TGTGCCAGCCGGGCTGGGGACAGGGCTGGAAACACCATATATTTT.